This T cell receptor beta chain is from a study of blood T cell repertoires in COVID-19. In the study overall: Researchers got acute and convalescent COVID-19 samples from the United States, Italy and Spain.

V was pared by 7 bases and J by 7 bases, with 17 bases between. The CDR3 covers 13 residues. Germline V gene data show CDR1 as SGHTA and CDR2 as FQGNSA. Sequencing was performed with immunoSEQ multiplex PCR; in TCRdb, only in-frame clones are kept and a portion is missing. This table holds almost 200,000 clones, around 85% found once. The source is a woman in her seventies with acute or convalescent COVID-19. The V and J genes are TRBV7-2 and TRBJ2-7; weak D call: TRBD1 (6 bases). Sequenced sample: peripheral blood. The CDR3 spells CASTPDLRGEQYF. DNA for the CDR3: TGTGCCAGCACGCCCGACTTAAGGGGGGAGCAGTACTTC. Combining the CDR3 with reference TRBV7-2 and TRBJ2-7 gives the whole variable domain GAGVSQSPSNKVTEKGKDVELRCDPISGHTALYWYRQSLGQGLEFLIYFQGNSAPDKSGLPSDRFSAERTGGSVSTLTIQRTQQEDSAVYLCASTPDLRGEQYFGPGTRLTVT.